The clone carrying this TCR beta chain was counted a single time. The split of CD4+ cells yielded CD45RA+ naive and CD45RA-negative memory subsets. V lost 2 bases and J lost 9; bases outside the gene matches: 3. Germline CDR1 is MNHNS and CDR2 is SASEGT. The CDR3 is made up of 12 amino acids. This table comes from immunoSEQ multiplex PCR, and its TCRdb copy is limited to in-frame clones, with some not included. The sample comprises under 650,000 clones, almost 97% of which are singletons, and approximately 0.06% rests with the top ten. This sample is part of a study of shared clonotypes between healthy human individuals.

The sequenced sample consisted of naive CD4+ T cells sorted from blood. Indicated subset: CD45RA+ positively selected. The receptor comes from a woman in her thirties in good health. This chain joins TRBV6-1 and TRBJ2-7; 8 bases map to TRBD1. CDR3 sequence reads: CASSEFDRGQYF. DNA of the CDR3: TGTGCCAGCAGTGAATTTGACAGGGGGCAGTACTTC.